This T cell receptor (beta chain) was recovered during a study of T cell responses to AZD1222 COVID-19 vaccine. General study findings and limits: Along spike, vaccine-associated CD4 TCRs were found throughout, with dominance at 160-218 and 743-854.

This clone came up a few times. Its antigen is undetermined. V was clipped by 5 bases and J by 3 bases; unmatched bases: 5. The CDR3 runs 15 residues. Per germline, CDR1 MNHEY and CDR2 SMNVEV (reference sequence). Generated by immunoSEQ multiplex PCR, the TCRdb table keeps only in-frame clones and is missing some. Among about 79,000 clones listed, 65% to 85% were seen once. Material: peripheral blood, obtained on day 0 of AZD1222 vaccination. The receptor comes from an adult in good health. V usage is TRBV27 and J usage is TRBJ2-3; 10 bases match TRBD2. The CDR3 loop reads CASSRKTSGTDTQYF. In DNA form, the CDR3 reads TGTGCCAGCAGTCGCAAGACTAGCGGGACAGATACGCAGTATTTT.